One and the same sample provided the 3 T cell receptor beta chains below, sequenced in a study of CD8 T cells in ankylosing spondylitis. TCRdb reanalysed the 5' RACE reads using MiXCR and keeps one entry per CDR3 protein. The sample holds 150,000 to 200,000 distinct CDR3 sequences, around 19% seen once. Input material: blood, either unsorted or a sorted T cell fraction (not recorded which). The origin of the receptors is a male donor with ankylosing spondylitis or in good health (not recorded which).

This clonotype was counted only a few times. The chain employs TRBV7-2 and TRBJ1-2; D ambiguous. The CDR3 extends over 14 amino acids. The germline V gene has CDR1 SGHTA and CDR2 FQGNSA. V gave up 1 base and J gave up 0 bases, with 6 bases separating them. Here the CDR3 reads CASSLGTANYGYTF. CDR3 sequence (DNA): TGTGCCAGCAGCTTAGGCACAGCTAACTATGGCTACACCTTC.

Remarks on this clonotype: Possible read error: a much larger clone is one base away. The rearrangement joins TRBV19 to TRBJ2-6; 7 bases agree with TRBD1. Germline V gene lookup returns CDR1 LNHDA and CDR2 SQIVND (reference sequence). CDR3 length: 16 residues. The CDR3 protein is CASRVGTASGANALTF. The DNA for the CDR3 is TGTGCCAGTAGGGTTGGGACAGCCTCTGGGGCCAACGCCCTGACTTTC.

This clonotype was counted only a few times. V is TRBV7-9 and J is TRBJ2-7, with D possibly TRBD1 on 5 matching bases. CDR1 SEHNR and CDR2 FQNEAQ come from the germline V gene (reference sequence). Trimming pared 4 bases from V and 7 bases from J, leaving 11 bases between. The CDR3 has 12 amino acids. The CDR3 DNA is TGTGCCAGCAGCTCCGGACATATGGAGCAGTACTTC. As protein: CASSSGHMEQYF.